Shown below are 18 T cell receptor beta chains from a single sample sequenced in a study of cytomegalovirus exposure and HLA in healthy donors. PCR employed 60 Vbeta and 13 Jbeta primers. The data were produced by immunoSEQ multiplex PCR, yet TCRdb's version contains in-frame clones alone and is incomplete. The sample carries about 190,000 clones, 78% recorded once. Sequenced sample: PBMCs. The receptors originated from a woman aged 25 to 39 in good health and CMV-seropositive.

This chain uses TRBV19 with TRBJ1-4; TRBD1 agrees at 8 bases. CDR3 length: 14 amino acids. V lost 10 bases to trimming and J lost 7 bases; unmatched junction nucleotides: 11. CDR1 and CDR2 from the germline V gene are LNHDA and SQIVND (reference sequence). The CDR3 DNA sequence: TGTGCCACAGGGAAGGGACAGGCGGGTGAAAAACTGTTTTTT. It translates to CATGKGQAGEKLFF.

This clone was observed a single time. V usage is TRBV6-1 and J usage is TRBJ1-4; TRBD1 might be the D (6 bases). Germline loops: CDR1 MNHNS, CDR2 SASEGT. Trimming removed 1 base at V and 7 bases at J, with 10 bases between. The CDR3 loop spans 14 amino acids. The CDR3 sequence: CASSEGTASEKLFF. The CDR3 coding sequence is TGTGCCAGCAGTGAAGGGACAGCCTCTGAAAAACTGTTTTTT.

The J gene is TRBJ2-5, the V gene TRBV6-5; the match to TRBD2 covers 7 bases. J lost 5 bases, V lost 7 bases, and 13 bases had no gene match. The CDR3 extends over 15 amino acids. Germline loops: CDR1 MNHEY, CDR2 SVGAGI. This chain's CDR3 is CASTLRAGFLETQYF. DNA of the CDR3: TGTGCCAGCACCCTAAGAGCGGGATTCCTGGAGACCCAGTACTTC.

V usage is TRBV10-3 and J usage is TRBJ2-7; 10 nucleotides match TRBD1. Germline V gene sequence: CDR1 ENHRY, CDR2 SYGVKD. The trim removed 5 bases at V and 0 bases at J, leaving 7 bases unmatched. The CDR3 contains 16 residues. CDR3 amino acids: CAISNRDRGNSYEQYF. CDR3 DNA sequence: TGTGCCATCAGTAACCGGGACAGGGGCAACTCCTACGAGCAGTACTTC.

The gene calls are TRBV25-1 and TRBJ2-1; 8 nucleotides match TRBD2. This CDR3 contains 18 residues. Unmatched junction bases numbered 12, after V lost 3 bases and J lost 2 bases. The germline CDR1 and CDR2 sequences are MGHDK and SYGVNS. The CDR3 protein is CASSDQREGIGPYNEQFF. CDR3 DNA: TGTGCCAGCAGTGATCAACGGGAGGGCATAGGACCCTACAATGAGCAGTTCTTC.

This rearrangement joins TRBV19 to TRBJ2-7, with TRBD1 matching over 8 bases. The germline V gene encodes CDR1 LNHDA and CDR2 SQIVND (reference sequence). There are 16 residues in the CDR3. V dropped 5 bases and J dropped 5; count of bases not matched to a gene: 14. For the CDR3, the DNA is TGTGCCAGTAGTCCGATTTTCACAGGGGGTAAGGACGAGCAGTACTTC. Protein: CASSPIFTGGKDEQYF.

This clone was recorded at least ten times. The chain carries TRBV7-3 and TRBJ1-3, with D maybe TRBD1 (5 bases). Germline assignment: CDR1 SGHTA and CDR2 FQGTGA. This CDR3 is 12 amino acids long. The V gene lost 5 bases and the J gene lost 7 bases, with 9 bases spanning the gap. This chain's CDR3 is CASSQGVNTIYF. In DNA, the CDR3 is TGTGCCAGCAGCCAAGGGGTGAACACCATATATTTT.

CDR3 sequence (DNA): TGCGCCAGCACCCTACAGGGGGGGTCTTACGAGCAGTACTTC. Translating it yields CASTLQGGSYEQYF. The chain recombines TRBV5-1 with TRBJ2-7; D might be TRBD1 (8 bases). Germline V CDR1 and CDR2: SGHRS, YFSETQ. The V end lost 6 bases, the J end lost 4 bases, and 17 bases lay between the germline ends. CDR3 length: 14 residues.

This chain connects TRBV6-5 to TRBJ2-1; 9 bases are a match to TRBD2. The germline gives CDR1 MNHEY, CDR2 SVGAGI. V lost 6 bases to trimming and J lost 4 bases; unmatched junction nucleotides: 7. CDR3 size: 15 residues. The CDR3 DNA reads TGTGCCAGCAGGCCTGCGGGGGGGCCTTACAATGAGCAGTTCTTC. Its translation is CASRPAGGPYNEQFF.

The genes are TRBV10-1 and TRBJ2-1; TRBD2 agrees at 7 bases. Germline assignment: CDR1 WNHNN and CDR2 SYGVQD (reference sequence). The J segment lost 3 bases and the V segment lost 6 bases, leaving 8 bases of the junction unmatched. The CDR3 is 15 residues long. CDR3 sequence: CASSPSSGFYNEQFF. CDR3 coding DNA: TGCGCCAGCAGCCCCTCTAGCGGATTCTACAATGAGCAGTTCTTC.

This sequence joins TRBV4-2 and TRBJ2-3, with D possibly matching TRBD2 (6 bases). V was pared by 0 bases and J by 4 bases, with 14 bases between. This CDR3 has 16 residues. Germline V lookup: CDR1 LGHNA, CDR2 YNFKEQ. CDR3 amino acids: CASSQDGGESADTQYF. The CDR3 region has the DNA TGTGCCAGCAGCCAAGATGGCGGGGAATCTGCAGATACGCAGTATTTT.

The chain carries TRBV14 and TRBJ2-1, with TRBD1 as a possible D gene (5 bases). V gave up 5 bases and J gave up 7 bases, with 12 bases separating them. Germline V gene data show CDR1 as SGHDN and CDR2 as FVKESK. The CDR3 contains 13 residues. This CDR3 is CASSGLRTNEQFF. Here the CDR3 DNA reads TGTGCCAGCAGCGGGCTGAGGACAAATGAGCAGTTCTTC.

The chain links TRBV28 to TRBJ1-2, with D possibly being TRBD1 (5 bases). The CDR3 length is 13 residues. Germline CDR1 is MDHEN and CDR2 is SYDVKM. The V end was cut by 5 bases, the J end by 4 bases, with 11 bases between. The CDR3 DNA is TGTGCCAGCAGTATAATGACAGTCTATGGCTACACCTTC. Translation: CASSIMTVYGYTF.

V usage is TRBV10-3 and J usage is TRBJ2-7; D is unclear. The CDR3 contains 14 residues. Between the trimmed V and J ends, which lost 3 bases and 0 bases, there was a span of 9 bases. CDR1 and CDR2 from the germline V gene are ENHRY and SYGVKD. The CDR3 spells CAISDSYSSYEQYF. CDR3 DNA sequence: TGTGCCATCAGTGACAGTTACAGCTCCTACGAGCAGTACTTC.

CDR3 residues: CASSITSRGLRNEQFF. Here the CDR3 DNA reads TGTGCCAGTAGTATAACTTCCCGGGGTCTTAGGAATGAGCAGTTCTTC. This chain joins TRBV19 and TRBJ2-1, with D perhaps matching TRBD2 (5 bases). The germline V gene encodes CDR1 LNHDA and CDR2 SQIVND (reference sequence). Trimming shortened V by 2 bases and J by 7 bases, and 18 bases separated the two germline ends. The CDR3 loop spans 16 amino acids.

The chain carries TRBV2 and TRBJ1-4, with 8 bases matching TRBD1. Germline trimming cut 6 bases from V and 10 bases from J; bases unmatched to any gene: 16. Germline CDR1 SNHLY, CDR2 FYNNEI. The CDR3 spans 16 residues. The CDR3 loop is CASREDRGAGGGKLFF. The CDR3 nucleotides read TGTGCCAGCAGGGAGGACCGGGGGGCAGGGGGCGGAAAACTGTTTTTT.

The chain recombines TRBV10-3 with TRBJ2-2, with TRBD1 identical over 9 bases. The V gene's germline CDR1 is ENHRY and CDR2 SYGVKD. Losses at the gene ends were 6 bases for V and 2 bases for J; bases not matched to a gene: 1. CDR3 size: 14 residues. This CDR3 reads CAIRQGANTGELFF. The CDR3 nucleotides are TGTGCCATCAGACAGGGGGCTAACACCGGGGAGCTGTTTTTT.

The chain is built from TRBV7-8 and TRBJ2-7; 9 bases map to TRBD2. V dropped 4 bases and J dropped 4; count of bases not matched to a gene: 11. The germline gives CDR1 SGHVS, CDR2 FQNEAQ. The CDR3 has 16 amino acids. Here the CDR3 DNA reads TGTGCCAGCAGCTCCTTGGGGGGCGGGGGGGCGTACGAGCAGTACTTC. Its translation: CASSSLGGGGAYEQYF.